This T cell receptor beta chain was recovered during a study of blood T cell repertoires in COVID-19. Overall study context: The samples span acute and convalescent COVID-19 from the United States, Italy and Spain. The analysed material was cDNA or gDNA that came from T cells, B-cell-depleted T cells, or PBMCs.

Germline V CDR1 and CDR2: LGHNA, YNFKEQ. Trimming removed 0 bases from V and 2 bases from J; junction bases left unmatched: 7. This CDR3 is built from 16 residues. Original processing methods: The authors estimated nucleated cell counts from reference gene primer amplification. Here immunoSEQ multiplex PCR was the method, and the copy in TCRdb shows in-frame clones only, minus some. The V and J calls and clone size are taken from that table; D and trimming were inferred from the DNA. The data hold under 30,000 clones, with roughly 87% observed a single time. The receptor was derived from a human donor in a cohort sampled during active COVID-19. The gene calls are TRBV4-2 and TRBJ2-7, with 7 bases that match TRBD1. Sequenced material: peripheral blood. The CDR3 DNA is TGTGCCAGCAGCCAAGACTGGCCAGGGGGAACCTACGAGCAGTACTTC. Translating gives CASSQDWPGGTYEQYF.